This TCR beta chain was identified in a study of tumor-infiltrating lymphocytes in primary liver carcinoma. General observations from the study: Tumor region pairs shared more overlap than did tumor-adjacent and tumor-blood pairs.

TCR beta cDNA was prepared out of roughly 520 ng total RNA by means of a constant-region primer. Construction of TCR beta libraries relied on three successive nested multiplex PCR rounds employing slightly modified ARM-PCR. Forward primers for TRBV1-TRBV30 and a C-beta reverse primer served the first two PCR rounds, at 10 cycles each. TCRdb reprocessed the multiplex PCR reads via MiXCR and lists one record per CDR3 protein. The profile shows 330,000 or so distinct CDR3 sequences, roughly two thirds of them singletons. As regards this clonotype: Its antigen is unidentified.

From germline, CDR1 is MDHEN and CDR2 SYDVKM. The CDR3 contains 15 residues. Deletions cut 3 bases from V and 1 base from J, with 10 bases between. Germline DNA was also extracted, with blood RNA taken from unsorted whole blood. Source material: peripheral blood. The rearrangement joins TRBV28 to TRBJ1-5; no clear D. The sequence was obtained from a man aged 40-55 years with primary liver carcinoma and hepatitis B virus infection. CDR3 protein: CASSFKEPSNQPQHF. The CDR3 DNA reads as TGTGCCAGCAGTTTTAAGGAGCCGAGCAATCAGCCCCAGCATTTT.